The clone carrying this TCR beta chain was seen only a few times. 13 Jbeta primers and 60 Vbeta primers were used for the PCR. How the authors handled the data: Unique TCR beta chains numbered around 80 million in a later analysis, with some 9.9 million shared. Profiling relied on immunoSEQ multiplex PCR, and the TCRdb table lists in-frame clones only, not all of them. V, J and clone size are taken as reported in that table, and D and trimming were inferred from the DNA itself. The profile shows 150,000 to 160,000 clones, 65% to 75% of them singletons. The sample originates from a study of cytomegalovirus exposure and HLA in healthy donors. The V gene end was trimmed by 3 bases and the J gene end by 1 base; junction bases not matched to a gene: 3. CDR3 size: 17 residues. CDR1 and CDR2 from the germline V gene are SGHAT and FQNNGV.

The specimen was PBMCs. The TCR sequence derives from a young man in good health and CMV-seronegative. This rearrangement joins TRBV11-2 to TRBJ1-6; 10 bases line up with TRBD1. As DNA, the CDR3 is TGTGCCAGCAGCTTGACAGGGGGCGGGTCCTATAATTCACCCCTCCACTTT. Amino acid sequence: CASSLTGGGSYNSPLHF. The full variable domain, rest sourced from reference TRBV11-2 and TRBJ1-6, is EAGVAQSPRYKIIEKRQSVAFWCNPISGHATLYWYQQILGQGPKLLIQFQNNGVVDDSQLPKDRFSAERLKGVDSTLKIQPAKLEDSAVYLCASSLTGGGSYNSPLHFGNGTRLTVT.